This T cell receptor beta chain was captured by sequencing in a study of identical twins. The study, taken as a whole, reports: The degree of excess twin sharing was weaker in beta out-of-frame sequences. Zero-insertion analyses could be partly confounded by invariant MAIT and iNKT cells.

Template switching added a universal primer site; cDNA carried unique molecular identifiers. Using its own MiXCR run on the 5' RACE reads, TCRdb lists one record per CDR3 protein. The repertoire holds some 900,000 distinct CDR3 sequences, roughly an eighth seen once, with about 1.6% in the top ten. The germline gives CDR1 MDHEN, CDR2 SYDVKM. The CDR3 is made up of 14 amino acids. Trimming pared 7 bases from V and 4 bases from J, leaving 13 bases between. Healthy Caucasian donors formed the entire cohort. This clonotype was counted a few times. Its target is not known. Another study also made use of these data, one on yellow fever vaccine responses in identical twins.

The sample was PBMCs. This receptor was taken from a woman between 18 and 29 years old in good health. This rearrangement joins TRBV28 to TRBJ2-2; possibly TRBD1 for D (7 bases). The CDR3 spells CASIAGGSTGELFF. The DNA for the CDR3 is TGTGCCAGCATTGCAGGGGGGAGCACCGGGGAGCTGTTTTTT.